A single sample is the source of the 26 T cell receptor beta chains below, sequenced in a study of blood T cell repertoires in COVID-19. The method was immunoSEQ multiplex PCR; TCRdb's version includes in-frame clones alone and lacks a portion of them. The profile covers about 280,000 clones, with 80% to 90% appearing a single time and around 10% taken by the ten largest. Sample: peripheral blood. These receptor sequences come from a woman in her seventies with acute or convalescent COVID-19.

This chain joins TRBV29-1 and TRBJ2-1, with TRBD2 identical over 9 bases. CDR1 and CDR2 (germline): SQVTM, ANQGSEA. J was trimmed by 2 bases and V by 0 bases; bases with no gene match: 5. CDR3 length: 16 amino acids. The CDR3 is CSVEEGLAGTYNEQFF. For the CDR3, the DNA is TGCAGCGTTGAAGAAGGGCTAGCGGGGACCTACAATGAGCAGTTCTTC.

The V and J genes are TRBV27 and TRBJ2-2; 8 nucleotides agree with TRBD2. CDR3 length: 16 amino acids. Germline CDR1 reads MNHEY; CDR2 reads SMNVEV (reference sequence). With V trimmed by 6 bases and J by 1 base, 7 bases remained unmatched. The CDR3 sequence: CASRPSGGRNTGELFF. Written as DNA, the CDR3 is TGTGCCAGCAGACCCAGCGGGGGCCGGAACACCGGGGAGCTGTTTTTT.

The chain links TRBV10-2 to TRBJ1-6; TRBD1 is a possible D gene (6 bases). The V and J ends lost 1 base and 10 bases respectively, with 14 bases between them. CDR3 length: 15 residues. From germline, CDR1 is WSHSY and CDR2 SAAADI. This chain's CDR3 is CASSEWQGRGSPLHF. For the CDR3, the DNA is TGCGCCAGCAGTGAGTGGCAGGGGAGGGGATCACCCCTCCACTTT.

The chain links TRBV6-6 to TRBJ2-1; 11 nucleotides match TRBD2. The CDR3 is 16 residues long. The germline V gene encodes CDR1 MNHNY and CDR2 SVGAGI (reference sequence). V was clipped by 6 bases and J by 10 bases; unmatched bases: 14. As DNA, the CDR3 is TGTGCCAGCAGCGATAGCGGGGGGGTTTTCCGGGGAGAGCAGTTCTTC. It codes for CASSDSGGVFRGEQFF.

This chain joins TRBV5-1 and TRBJ1-2, with D unclear. The CDR3 totals 13 residues. Trimming removed 1 base from V and 9 bases from J, with 13 bases in between. Germline values: CDR1 SGHRS, CDR2 YFSETQ. The DNA of the CDR3 is TGCGCCAGCAGCTTGACTCCACCGAGTAGCTACACCTTC. Encoded protein: CASSLTPPSSYTF.

The chain couples TRBV7-9 to TRBJ2-5, with TRBD2 matching over 7 bases. The CDR3 sequence is 14 residues long. Germline values: CDR1 SEHNR, CDR2 FQNEAQ (reference sequence). V was pared by 3 bases and J by 6 bases, with 7 bases of the junction left unmatched. The CDR3 is CASSFERLAKTQYF. The CDR3 nucleotides are TGTGCCAGCAGCTTTGAAAGACTAGCAAAGACCCAGTACTTC.

The CDR3 DNA sequence: TGTGCCAGCAGCGGACACCACACTGAAGCTTTCTTT. It yields the protein CASSGHHTEAFF. The rearrangement uses TRBV2 and TRBJ1-1, with D tentatively TRBD1 (5 bases). Germline loops: CDR1 SNHLY, CDR2 FYNNEI. The V and J ends lost 6 bases and 3 bases respectively, with 8 bases between them. This CDR3 is 12 amino acids long.

This chain connects TRBV12-3 or TRBV12-4 to TRBJ2-5; D may be TRBD2 (6 bases). This CDR3 is 13 amino acids long. V shed 6 bases and J shed 5 bases, with 13 bases lying between them. The CDR3 nucleotides read TGTGCCAGCAGCACCCTAGCGATGGAGACCCAGTACTTC. Its protein is CASSTLAMETQYF.

This clone has only one observation. This chain joins TRBV7-2 and TRBJ2-2, with D perhaps matching TRBD1 (7 bases). The CDR3 length is 15 residues. Germline V gene data show CDR1 as SGHTA and CDR2 as FQGNSA. V was cut by 3 bases and J by 7 bases, with 15 bases left in between. The CDR3 loop is CASSFRQGGLGELFF. CDR3 sequence (DNA): TGTGCCAGCAGCTTTCGGCAGGGGGGCCTCGGGGAGCTGTTTTTT.

The chain has TRBV7-8 and TRBJ2-7; 8 nucleotides line up with TRBD2. The CDR3 extends over 15 amino acids. Looked up from germline, CDR1 is SGHVS and CDR2 is FQNEAQ. The V gene end was trimmed by 4 bases and the J gene end by 6 bases; junction bases not matched to a gene: 11. The CDR3: CASSSPAGGTGEQYF. As DNA, the CDR3 is TGTGCCAGCAGCTCCCCCGCGGGGGGAACGGGCGAGCAGTACTTC.

The V and J genes are TRBV7-8 and TRBJ2-1, with D tentatively TRBD1 (5 bases). The CDR3 contains 14 residues. The V end lost 7 bases, the J end lost 0 bases, and 10 bases lay between the germline ends. In germline, CDR1 is SGHVS, CDR2 FQNEAQ. CDR3 sequence reads: CASNQGSSYNEQFF. Here the CDR3 DNA reads TGTGCCAGCAACCAGGGAAGCTCCTACAATGAGCAGTTCTTC. Full variable domain (rest looked up from reference TRBV7-8 and TRBJ2-1): GAGVSQSPRYKVAKRGQDVALRCDPISGHVSLFWYQQALGQGPEFLTYFQNEAQLDKSGLPSDRFFAERPEGSVSTLKIQRTQQEDSAVYLCASNQGSSYNEQFFGPGTRLTVL.

J is TRBJ2-3 and V is TRBV5-1; TRBD2 agrees at 8 bases. The V segment lost 1 base and the J segment 9 bases; nucleotides outside the gene matches: 13. Germline V CDR1 and CDR2: SGHRS, YFSETQ. The CDR3 runs to 16 residues. The CDR3 loop is CASSLLPQRGIGTQYF. As DNA, the CDR3 is TGCGCCAGCAGCTTGTTACCCCAGCGGGGGATTGGAACGCAGTATTTT. Full variable domain (missing parts from reference TRBV5-1 and TRBJ2-3): KAGVTQTPRYLIKTRGQQVTLSCSPISGHRSVSWYQQTPGQGLQFLFEYFSETQRNKGNFPGRFSGRQFSNSRSEMNVSTLELGDSALYLCASSLLPQRGIGTQYFGPGTRLTVL.

The rearrangement uses TRBV5-4 and TRBJ1-2; D is possibly TRBD1 (5 bases). Germline CDR1 SGHNT, CDR2 YYREEE (reference sequence). The V end was cut by 3 bases, the J end by 6 bases, with 12 bases between. CDR3 length: 13 residues. The CDR3 DNA follows: TGTGCCAGCAGCTGGGACGCGGGGAATGGCTACACCTTC. This codes for CASSWDAGNGYTF.

The chain employs TRBV29-1 and TRBJ1-1; D may be TRBD1 (6 bases). The CDR3 has 13 amino acids. Germline V lookup: CDR1 SQVTM, CDR2 ANQGSEA. The V end lost 5 bases, the J end lost 2 bases, and 12 bases lay between the germline ends. This CDR3 reads CSVHQGSNTEAFF. The CDR3 nucleotides read TGCAGCGTTCACCAGGGGTCCAACACTGAAGCTTTCTTT. Looking up the rest from reference TRBV29-1 and TRBJ1-1 gives the full variable domain: SAVISQKPSRDICQRGTSLTIQCQVDSQVTMMFWYRQQPGQSLTLIATANQGSEATYESGFVIDKFPISRPNLTFSTLTVSNMSPEDSSIYLCSVHQGSNTEAFFGQGTRLTVV.

This clone has a handful of counts. V usage is TRBV3-1 (or the pseudogene TRBV3-2) and J usage is TRBJ1-2, with D maybe TRBD1 (6 bases). The germline V gene encodes CDR1 LGHDT and CDR2 YNNKEL (reference sequence). Between the trimmed V and J ends, which lost 4 bases and 2 bases, there was a span of 8 bases. The CDR3 covers 13 residues. CDR3 protein: CASSLRGNYGYTF. CDR3 DNA: TGTGCCAGCAGCCTGAGGGGGAACTATGGCTACACCTTC.

J is TRBJ1-2 and V is TRBV18, with D perhaps TRBD1 (6 bases). Trimming pared 3 bases from V and 7 bases from J, leaving 9 bases between. This CDR3 spans 12 amino acids. Germline values: CDR1 KGHSH, CDR2 LQKENI. Written as DNA, the CDR3 is TGTGCCAGCTCACCTTTGACAGGTGGCTACACCTTC. It specifies CASSPLTGGYTF.

This clone was seen just once. The V call is TRBV7-8, the J call TRBJ2-7; D possibly corresponds to TRBD2 (6 bases). Germline V lookup: CDR1 SGHVS, CDR2 FQNEAQ. CDR3 length: 14 residues. V lost 2 bases, J lost 3 bases, and 11 bases lay in between. CDR3 coding DNA: TGTGCCAGCAGCTTACGCGGGAAAAACTACGAGCAGTACTTC. This codes for CASSLRGKNYEQYF.

The J gene is TRBJ2-7, the V gene TRBV5-1; 8 bases match TRBD1. Per the germline V gene, CDR1 is SGHRS and CDR2 is YFSETQ. V gave up 0 bases and J gave up 4 bases; unmatched junction bases: 6. The CDR3 totals 15 residues. The CDR3, as DNA: TGCGCCAGCAGCTTGGGGCCAGGGGGCTCGTACGAGCAGTACTTC. It is translated as CASSLGPGGSYEQYF.

This chain connects TRBV7-8 to TRBJ2-5; a possible D gene is TRBD1 (6 bases). This CDR3 region has 14 residues. Trimming left V 5 bases short and J 5 bases short, with 15 bases between. Germline V gene sequence: CDR1 SGHVS, CDR2 FQNEAQ. The CDR3 protein is CASSVQGSLETQYF. The DNA for the CDR3 is TGTGCCAGCAGCGTCCAGGGGAGTTTGGAGACCCAGTACTTC. Full variable domain (missing parts from reference TRBV7-8 and TRBJ2-5): GAGVSQSPRYKVAKRGQDVALRCDPISGHVSLFWYQQALGQGPEFLTYFQNEAQLDKSGLPSDRFFAERPEGSVSTLKIQRTQQEDSAVYLCASSVQGSLETQYFGPGTRLLVL.

The chain carries TRBV5-1 and TRBJ1-6; no firm D call. Trimming removed 7 bases at V and 7 bases at J, with 15 bases between. The CDR3 contains 14 residues. Germline-derived CDR1 and CDR2 are SGHRS and YFSETQ. The CDR3 here is CASSPDRGNSPLHF. The DNA for the CDR3 is TGCGCCAGCTCTCCGGACCGCGGGAATTCACCCCTCCACTTT. Looking up the rest from reference TRBV5-1 and TRBJ1-6 gives the full variable domain: KAGVTQTPRYLIKTRGQQVTLSCSPISGHRSVSWYQQTPGQGLQFLFEYFSETQRNKGNFPGRFSGRQFSNSRSEMNVSTLELGDSALYLCASSPDRGNSPLHFGNGTRLTVT.

Only one count was recorded for this clone. The V gene is TRBV29-1, the J gene TRBJ1-2; possible D gene TRBD1, 6 bases. The germline V gene has CDR1 SQVTM and CDR2 ANQGSEA. CDR3 length equals 13 residues. Trimming took 7 bases from V and 1 from J, leaving 13 bases between them. CDR3 DNA sequence: TGCAGCGCTTCAGAGGGGGTTAACTATGGCTACACCTTC. It is translated as CSASEGVNYGYTF.

V is TRBV9 and J is TRBJ2-7; 7 bases map to TRBD1. The germline gives CDR1 SGDLS, CDR2 YYNGEE. Unmatched junction bases numbered 12, after V lost 2 bases and J lost 7 bases. The length of the CDR3 is 15 residues. The CDR3 spells CASSVTGTATGEQYF. The CDR3 DNA is TGTGCCAGCAGCGTCACCGGGACAGCGACTGGAGAGCAGTACTTC. Together with reference TRBV9 and TRBJ2-7, the CDR3 gives the full variable domain: DSGVTQTPKHLITATGQRVTLRCSPRSGDLSVYWYQQSLDQGLQFLIQYYNGEERAKGNILERFSAQQFPDLHSELNLSSLELGDSALYFCASSVTGTATGEQYFGPGTRLTVT.

V and J are TRBV7-8 and TRBJ1-2, with D hard to call. Germline V gene data show CDR1 as SGHVS and CDR2 as FQNEAQ. This CDR3 spans 15 amino acids. The germline V and J ends were trimmed by 5 bases and 2 bases, with 15 bases remaining between them. The CDR3 bases are TGTGCCAGCAGCGCTCACAGAGTTGCAAACTATGGCTACACCTTC. This encodes CASSAHRVANYGYTF. The variable domain in full, completed from reference TRBV7-8 and TRBJ1-2, reads GAGVSQSPRYKVAKRGQDVALRCDPISGHVSLFWYQQALGQGPEFLTYFQNEAQLDKSGLPSDRFFAERPEGSVSTLKIQRTQQEDSAVYLCASSAHRVANYGYTFGSGTRLTVV.

In DNA form, the CDR3 reads TGTGCCAGCAGCGTAGCCACGGGGGGGCCCTACGAGCAGTACTTC. This encodes CASSVATGGPYEQYF. This chain joins TRBV9 and TRBJ2-7; 8 bases map to TRBD2. The trim removed 0 bases at V and 2 bases at J, leaving 4 bases unmatched. The CDR3 runs to 15 residues. The V gene's germline CDR1 is SGDLS and CDR2 YYNGEE. Together with reference TRBV9 and TRBJ2-7, the CDR3 gives the full variable domain: DSGVTQTPKHLITATGQRVTLRCSPRSGDLSVYWYQQSLDQGLQFLIQYYNGEERAKGNILERFSAQQFPDLHSELNLSSLELGDSALYFCASSVATGGPYEQYFGPGTRLTVT.

The chain recombines TRBV3-1 (or the pseudogene TRBV3-2) with TRBJ2-7; D not certain. Germline CDR1 reads LGHDT; CDR2 reads YNNKEL (reference sequence). The CDR3 extends over 14 amino acids. Trimming took 1 base from V and 4 from J, leaving 11 bases between them. The CDR3 DNA reads TGTGCCAGCAGCCAAGGACTCTGGCGATACGAGCAGTACTTC. Amino acid sequence: CASSQGLWRYEQYF.

J is TRBJ1-3 and V is TRBV7-8; possible D gene TRBD1, 6 bases. Trimming pared 2 bases from V and 2 bases from J, leaving 7 bases between. This CDR3 has 14 amino acids. Germline CDR1 SGHVS, CDR2 FQNEAQ. The DNA of the CDR3 is TGTGCCAGCAGCTTAAGGGGGACTGGAAACACCATATATTTT. This sequence encodes CASSLRGTGNTIYF.